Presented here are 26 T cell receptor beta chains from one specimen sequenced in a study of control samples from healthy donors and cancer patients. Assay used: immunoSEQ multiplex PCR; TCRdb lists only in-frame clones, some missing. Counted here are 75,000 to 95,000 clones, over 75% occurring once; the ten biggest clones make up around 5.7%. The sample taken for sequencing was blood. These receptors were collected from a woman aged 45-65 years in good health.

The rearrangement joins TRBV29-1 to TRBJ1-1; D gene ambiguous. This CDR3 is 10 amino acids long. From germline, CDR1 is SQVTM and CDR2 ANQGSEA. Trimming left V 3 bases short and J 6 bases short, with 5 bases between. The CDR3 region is CSVDNSEAFF. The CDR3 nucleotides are TGCAGCGTTGATAATTCTGAAGCTTTCTTT.

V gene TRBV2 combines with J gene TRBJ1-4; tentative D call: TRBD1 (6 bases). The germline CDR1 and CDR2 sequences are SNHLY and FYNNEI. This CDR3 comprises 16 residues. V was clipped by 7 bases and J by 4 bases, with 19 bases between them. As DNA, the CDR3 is TGTGCCAGCATAAAGGCAGGGGCCGCCTTTAATGAAAAACTGTTTTTT. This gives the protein CASIKAGAAFNEKLFF.

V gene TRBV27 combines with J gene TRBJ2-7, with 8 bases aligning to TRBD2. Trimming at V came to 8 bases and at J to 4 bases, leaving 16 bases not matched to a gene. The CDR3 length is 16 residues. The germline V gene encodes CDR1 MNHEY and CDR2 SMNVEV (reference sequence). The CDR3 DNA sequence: TGTGCCAGCTCTAGGGGGATAGCGGGGCTACAATACGAGCAGTACTTC. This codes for CASSRGIAGLQYEQYF.

CDR3 in amino acids: CASMAIGGYSYEQYF. The CDR3 region has the DNA TGTGCCAGCATGGCGATTGGGGGTTACTCCTACGAGCAGTACTTC. The chain employs TRBV2 and TRBJ2-7; D is perhaps TRBD1 or TRBD2 (5 bases each). The CDR3 has 15 residues. Looked up from germline, CDR1 is SNHLY and CDR2 is FYNNEI. Deletions cut 7 bases from V and 0 bases from J, with 16 bases between.

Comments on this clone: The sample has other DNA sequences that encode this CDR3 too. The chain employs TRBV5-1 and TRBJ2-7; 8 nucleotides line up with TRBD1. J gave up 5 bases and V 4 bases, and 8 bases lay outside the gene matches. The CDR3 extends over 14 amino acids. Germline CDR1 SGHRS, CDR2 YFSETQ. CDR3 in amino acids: CASSDRTGNNEQYF. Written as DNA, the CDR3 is TGCGCCAGCAGCGATAGGACAGGGAACAACGAGCAGTACTTC.

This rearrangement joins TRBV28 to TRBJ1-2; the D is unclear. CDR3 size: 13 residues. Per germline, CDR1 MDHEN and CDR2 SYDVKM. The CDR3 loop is CIAGNPEHYGYTF. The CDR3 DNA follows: TGTATAGCGGGGAACCCCGAGCACTATGGCTACACCTTC.

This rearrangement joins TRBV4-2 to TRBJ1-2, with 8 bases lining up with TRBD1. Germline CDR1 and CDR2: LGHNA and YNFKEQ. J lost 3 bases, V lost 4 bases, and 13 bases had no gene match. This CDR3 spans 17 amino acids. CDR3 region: CASSPKDRDRFDYGYTF. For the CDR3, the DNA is TGTGCCAGCAGCCCGAAGGACAGGGATAGGTTCGACTATGGCTACACCTTC.

The CDR3 protein is CASSSQDEKLFF. CDR3 nucleotides: TGTGCCAGCAGCAGTCAAGATGAAAAACTGTTTTTT. The chain joins TRBV7-9 to TRBJ1-4, with D unclear. Trimming pared 5 bases from V and 6 bases from J, leaving 7 bases between. CDR3 size: 12 residues. Germline lookup yields CDR1 SEHNR and CDR2 FQNEAQ (reference sequence).

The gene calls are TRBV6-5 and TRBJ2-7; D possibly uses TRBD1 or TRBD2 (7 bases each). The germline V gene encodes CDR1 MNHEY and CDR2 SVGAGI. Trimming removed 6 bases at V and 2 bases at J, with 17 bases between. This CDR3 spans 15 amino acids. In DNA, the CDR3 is TGTGCCAGCAGACCGGGGGCAGGGGGGGCCTACGAGCAGTACTTC. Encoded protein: CASRPGAGGAYEQYF.

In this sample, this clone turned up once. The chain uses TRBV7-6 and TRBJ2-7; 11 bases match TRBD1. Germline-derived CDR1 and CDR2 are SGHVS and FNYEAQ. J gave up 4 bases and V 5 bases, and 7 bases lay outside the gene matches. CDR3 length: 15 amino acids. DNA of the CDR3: TGTGCCAGCAGCCGATACGGACAGGGGGCATACGAGCAGTACTTC. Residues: CASSRYGQGAYEQYF.

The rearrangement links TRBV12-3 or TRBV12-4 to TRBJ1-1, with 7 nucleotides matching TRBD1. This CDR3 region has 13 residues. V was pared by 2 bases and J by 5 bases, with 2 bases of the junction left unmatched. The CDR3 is CASSLSGQTEAFF. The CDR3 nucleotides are TGTGCCAGCAGTTTATCGGGACAGACTGAAGCTTTCTTT.

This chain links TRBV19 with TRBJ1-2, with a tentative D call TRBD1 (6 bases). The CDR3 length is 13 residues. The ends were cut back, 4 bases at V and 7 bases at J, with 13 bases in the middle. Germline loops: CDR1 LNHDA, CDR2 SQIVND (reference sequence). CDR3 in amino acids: CASSTHRVSGYTF. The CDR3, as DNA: TGTGCCAGTAGTACGCACAGGGTAAGTGGCTACACCTTC.

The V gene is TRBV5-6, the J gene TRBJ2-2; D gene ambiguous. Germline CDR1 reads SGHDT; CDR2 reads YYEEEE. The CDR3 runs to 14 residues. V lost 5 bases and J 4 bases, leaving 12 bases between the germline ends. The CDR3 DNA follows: TGTGCCAGCAGTCAGGCCCTCTCCACCGGGGAGCTGTTTTTT. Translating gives CASSQALSTGELFF. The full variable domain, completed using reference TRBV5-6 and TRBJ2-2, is DAGVTQSPTHLIKTRGQQVTLRCSPKSGHDTVSWYQQALGQGPQFIFQYYEEEERQRGNFPDRFSGHQFPNYSSELNVNALLLGDSALYLCASSQALSTGELFFGEGSRLTVL.

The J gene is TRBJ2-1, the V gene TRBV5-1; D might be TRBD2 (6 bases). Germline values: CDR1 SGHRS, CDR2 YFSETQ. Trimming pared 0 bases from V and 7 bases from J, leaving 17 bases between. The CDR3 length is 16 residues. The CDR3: CASSLVGGNDWNEQFF. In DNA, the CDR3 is TGCGCCAGCAGCTTGGTCGGGGGTAATGATTGGAATGAGCAGTTCTTC.

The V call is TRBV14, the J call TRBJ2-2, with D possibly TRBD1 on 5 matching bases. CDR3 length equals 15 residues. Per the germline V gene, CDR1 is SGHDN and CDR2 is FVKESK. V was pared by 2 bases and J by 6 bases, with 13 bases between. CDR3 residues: CASSQLPQGSGELFF. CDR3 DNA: TGTGCCAGCAGCCAACTCCCCCAGGGATCCGGGGAGCTGTTTTTT.

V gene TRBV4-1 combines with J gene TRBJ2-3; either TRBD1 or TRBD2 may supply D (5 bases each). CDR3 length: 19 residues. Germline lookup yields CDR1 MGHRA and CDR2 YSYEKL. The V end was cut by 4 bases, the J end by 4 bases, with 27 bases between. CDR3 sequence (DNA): TGCGCCAGCAGCCTACCTCGGTTCGGGACCCAGAAGGAGCCAGATACGCAGTATTTT. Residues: CASSLPRFGTQKEPDTQYF.

In DNA, the CDR3 is TGTGCCAGCAGTCCCTCTTGGGCCCTTGGAACTGAAGCTTTCTTT. Translation: CASSPSWALGTEAFF. The J gene is TRBJ1-1, the V gene TRBV4-2; unclear D gene. CDR1 and CDR2 (germline): LGHNA, YNFKEQ. The ends were cut back, 6 bases at V and 5 bases at J, with 19 bases in the middle. CDR3 length: 15 amino acids.

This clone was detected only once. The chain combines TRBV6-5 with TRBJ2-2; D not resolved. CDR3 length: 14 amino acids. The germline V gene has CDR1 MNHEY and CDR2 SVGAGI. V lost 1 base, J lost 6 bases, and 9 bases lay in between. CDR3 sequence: CASSYYDGAGELFF. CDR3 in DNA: TGTGCCAGCAGTTACTACGACGGAGCCGGGGAGCTGTTTTTT.

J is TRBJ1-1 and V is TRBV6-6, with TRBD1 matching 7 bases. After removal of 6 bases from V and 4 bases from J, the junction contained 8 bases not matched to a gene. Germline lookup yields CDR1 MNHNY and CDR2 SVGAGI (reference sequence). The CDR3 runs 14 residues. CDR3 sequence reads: CASSLTGDPTEAFF. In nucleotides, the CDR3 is TGTGCCAGCAGCCTAACAGGGGATCCCACTGAAGCTTTCTTT.

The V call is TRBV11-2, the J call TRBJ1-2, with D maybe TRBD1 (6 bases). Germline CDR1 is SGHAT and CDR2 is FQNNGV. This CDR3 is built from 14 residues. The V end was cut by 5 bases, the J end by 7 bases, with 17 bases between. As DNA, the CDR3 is TGTGCCAGCAGCACACAAGGGGGGTCTGGTGGCTACACCTTC. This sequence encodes CASSTQGGSGGYTF.

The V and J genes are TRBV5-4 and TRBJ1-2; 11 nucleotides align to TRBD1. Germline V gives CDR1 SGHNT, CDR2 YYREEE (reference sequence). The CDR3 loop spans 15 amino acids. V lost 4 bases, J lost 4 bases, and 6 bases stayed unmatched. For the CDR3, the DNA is TGTGCCAGCAGCCCGGACAGGGGGCGCGCCTATGGCTACACCTTC. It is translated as CASSPDRGRAYGYTF.

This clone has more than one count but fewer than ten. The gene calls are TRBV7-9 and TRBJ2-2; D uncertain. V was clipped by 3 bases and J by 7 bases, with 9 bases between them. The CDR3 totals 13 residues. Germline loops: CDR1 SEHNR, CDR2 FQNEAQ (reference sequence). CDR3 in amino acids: CASSFRVGGELFF. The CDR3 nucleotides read TGTGCCAGCAGCTTCCGGGTGGGCGGGGAGCTGTTTTTT.

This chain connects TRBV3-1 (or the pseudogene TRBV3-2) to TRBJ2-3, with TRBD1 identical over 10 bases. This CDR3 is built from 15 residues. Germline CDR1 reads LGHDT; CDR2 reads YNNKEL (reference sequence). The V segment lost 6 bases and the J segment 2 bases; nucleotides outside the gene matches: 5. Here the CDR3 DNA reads TGTGCCAGCAGGAGGACAGGGGGTTACACAGATACGCAGTATTTT. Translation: CASRRTGGYTDTQYF.

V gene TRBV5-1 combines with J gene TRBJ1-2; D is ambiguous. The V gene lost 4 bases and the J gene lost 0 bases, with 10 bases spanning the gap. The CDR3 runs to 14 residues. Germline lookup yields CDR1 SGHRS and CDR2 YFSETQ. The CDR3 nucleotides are TGCGCCAGCAGCAGAGGAGAAGCTAACTATGGCTACACCTTC. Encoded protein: CASSRGEANYGYTF.

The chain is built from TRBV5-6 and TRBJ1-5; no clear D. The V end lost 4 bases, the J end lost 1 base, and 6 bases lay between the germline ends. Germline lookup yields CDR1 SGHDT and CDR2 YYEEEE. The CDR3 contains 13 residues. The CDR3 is CASSTNSNQPQHF. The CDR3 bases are TGTGCCAGCAGCACAAACAGCAATCAGCCCCAGCATTTT. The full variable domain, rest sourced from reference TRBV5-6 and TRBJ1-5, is DAGVTQSPTHLIKTRGQQVTLRCSPKSGHDTVSWYQQALGQGPQFIFQYYEEEERQRGNFPDRFSGHQFPNYSSELNVNALLLGDSALYLCASSTNSNQPQHFGDGTRLSIL.

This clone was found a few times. CDR3 DNA: TGCGCCAGCAGCCACGATAATAATCAGCCCCAGCATTTT. Protein product: CASSHDNNQPQHF. The chain couples TRBV4-1 to TRBJ1-5; D is unclear. The CDR3 totals 13 residues. Trimming took 3 bases from V and 4 from J, leaving 7 bases between them. Germline CDR1 is MGHRA and CDR2 is YSYEKL.